The 25 T cell receptor beta chains presented below share a single source sample, sequenced in a study of blood T cell repertoires in COVID-19. The method was immunoSEQ multiplex PCR; TCRdb's version includes in-frame clones alone and lacks a portion of them. This table has about 210,000 clones, roughly nine tenths appearing once. The sample taken for sequencing was peripheral blood. The receptors were gathered from a man between 65 and 80 years old with acute or convalescent COVID-19.

The chain has TRBV6-2 or TRBV6-3 and TRBJ2-7, with 8 positions matching TRBD2. Germline V gene sequence: CDR1 MNHEY, CDR2 SVGEGT. Losses at the gene ends were 4 bases for V and 3 bases for J; bases not matched to a gene: 2. The CDR3 is 13 residues long. As DNA, the CDR3 is TGTGCCAGCAGTTTTACTAGCGGCTACGAGCAGTACTTC. Protein product: CASSFTSGYEQYF.

The genes are TRBV18 and TRBJ2-1, with 12 positions matching TRBD2. Germline V CDR1 and CDR2: KGHSH, LQKENI. With V trimmed by 1 base and J by 9 bases, 4 bases remained unmatched. The CDR3 contains 15 residues. The CDR3 sequence: CASSPRLAGVSEQFF. Here the CDR3 DNA reads TGTGCCAGCTCACCACGACTAGCGGGAGTGAGTGAGCAGTTCTTC.

This clone was seen once. The chain links TRBV28 to TRBJ1-1; the D gene is possibly TRBD1 (5 bases). This CDR3 spans 12 amino acids. V was trimmed by 1 base and J by 7 bases, leaving 7 bases between them. Germline loops: CDR1 MDHEN, CDR2 SYDVKM. Written as DNA, the CDR3 is TGTGCCAGCAGTTTATCAGGGTTTGAAGCTTTCTTT. The encoded protein is CASSLSGFEAFF.

The chain carries TRBV27 and TRBJ2-1, with D perhaps matching TRBD2 (6 bases). Trimming left V 4 bases short and J 6 bases short, with 13 bases between. CDR1 is MNHEY and CDR2 is SMNVEV in the germline V gene (reference sequence). The CDR3 has 14 amino acids. CDR3 DNA sequence: TGTGCCAGCAGTTCGCCGGGACTCCCCAATGAGCAGTTCTTC. Amino acids: CASSSPGLPNEQFF.

V usage is TRBV19 and J usage is TRBJ2-5, with 10 bases that match TRBD2. CDR1 is LNHDA, CDR2 SQIVND, per germline (reference sequence). Unmatched junction bases numbered 6, after V lost 1 base and J lost 4 bases. CDR3 length: 16 amino acids. The CDR3 reads CASSIASGRWGETQYF. The CDR3 DNA reads as TGTGCCAGTAGTATAGCTAGCGGGAGATGGGGAGAGACCCAGTACTTC.

This chain joins TRBV6-5 and TRBJ2-2; tentative D call: TRBD1 (6 bases). This CDR3 has 15 residues. Trimming took off 7 bases at V and 4 bases at J, with 16 bases between the two ends. CDR1 is MNHEY and CDR2 is SVGAGI in the germline V gene. CDR3 in amino acids: CASIGDRLGTGELFF. As DNA, the CDR3 is TGTGCCAGCATCGGCGACAGGCTTGGCACCGGGGAGCTGTTTTTT.

V gene TRBV5-1 combines with J gene TRBJ2-4, with 11 positions matching TRBD2. V lost 0 bases to trimming and J lost 6 bases; unmatched junction nucleotides: 11. Germline CDR1 SGHRS, CDR2 YFSETQ. The CDR3 totals 18 residues. Here the CDR3 reads CASSLAGTSGAGGNIQYF. The CDR3 DNA reads TGCGCCAGCAGCTTGGCCGGGACTAGCGGTGCGGGCGGAAACATTCAGTACTTC.

The chain links TRBV5-1 to TRBJ2-5, with TRBD2 matching 8 bases. Losses at the gene ends were 4 bases for V and 0 bases for J; bases not matched to a gene: 11. From germline, CDR1 is SGHRS and CDR2 YFSETQ. The length of the CDR3 is 17 residues. For the CDR3, the DNA is TGCGCCAGCAGCGCGGGACTAGTCGTACCTAACCAAGAGACCCAGTACTTC. Its protein is CASSAGLVVPNQETQYF.

The sample holds one count of this clone. The gene calls are TRBV5-6 and TRBJ1-2; TRBD1 matches 10 bases. Germline V lookup: CDR1 SGHDT, CDR2 YYEEEE. The CDR3 is 17 amino acids. V was pared by 0 bases and J by 5 bases, with 10 bases of the junction left unmatched. In nucleotides, the CDR3 is TGTGCCAGCAGCTTGGGAACACCCGGGACAGGGGAGTATGGCTACACCTTC. It encodes CASSLGTPGTGEYGYTF.

This chain uses TRBV2 with TRBJ2-3; TRBD2 matches at 7 bases. The germline V gene has CDR1 SNHLY and CDR2 FYNNEI. The CDR3 is 15 amino acids. With 7 bases clipped from V and 6 bases from J, the junction kept 13 bases outside the gene matches. Here the CDR3 DNA reads TGTGCCAGCAAGCTGTTGGGGGGGGATATGGATACGCAGTATTTT. It specifies CASKLLGGDMDTQYF.

This rearrangement joins TRBV27 to TRBJ2-1, with 8 bases fitting TRBD1. Germline assignment: CDR1 MNHEY and CDR2 SMNVEV (reference sequence). The CDR3 length is 15 residues. V dropped 7 bases and J dropped 0; count of bases not matched to a gene: 5. The CDR3 loop is CASTAGGSSYNEQFF. Here the CDR3 DNA reads TGTGCCAGCACCGCAGGGGGCAGCTCCTACAATGAGCAGTTCTTC.

The CDR3 DNA is TGTGCCAGCCGAGGGGGGGCAGGATCCGGGGAGCTGTTTTTT. Translating gives CASRGGAGSGELFF. The gene calls are TRBV5-4 and TRBJ2-2, with D tentatively TRBD2 (7 bases). V lost 7 bases and J 6 bases, leaving 16 bases between the germline ends. Germline assignment: CDR1 SGHNT and CDR2 YYREEE (reference sequence). The CDR3 totals 14 residues.

The CDR3 bases are TGTGCCGGAGGACCCGGGAGCTATGGCTACACCTTC. Amino acids: CAGGPGSYGYTF. The chain has TRBV12-3 or TRBV12-4 and TRBJ1-2, with no clear D. V was shortened by 11 bases and J by 4 bases, with 14 bases between the two germline ends. This CDR3 has 12 amino acids.

The J gene is TRBJ2-5, the V gene TRBV7-2; a possible D gene is TRBD1 (5 bases). CDR1 SGHTA and CDR2 FQGNSA come from the germline V gene. The CDR3 has 14 amino acids. Trimming took 3 bases from V and 4 from J, leaving 12 bases between them. CDR3 amino acids: CASSFQGMGETQYF. CDR3 nucleotides: TGTGCCAGCAGCTTTCAGGGCATGGGAGAGACCCAGTACTTC.

This rearrangement joins TRBV25-1 to TRBJ1-1; TRBD1 matches 7 bases. Per the germline V gene, CDR1 is MGHDK and CDR2 is SYGVNS. After removal of 5 bases from V and 4 bases from J, the junction contained 7 bases not matched to a gene. The CDR3 covers 14 residues. The CDR3 protein is CASSLTGARTEAFF. The CDR3, as DNA: TGTGCCAGCAGTTTAACAGGGGCCCGCACTGAAGCTTTCTTT.

The V gene is TRBV5-1, the J gene TRBJ1-4, with a possible D match to TRBD1 (6 bases). V was shortened by 4 bases and J by 6 bases, with 31 bases between the two germline ends. The CDR3 length is 20 residues. Germline values: CDR1 SGHRS, CDR2 YFSETQ. CDR3 protein: CASSPTTWGQGLGRDEKLFF. For the CDR3, the DNA is TGCGCCAGCAGCCCGACCACCTGGGGTCAGGGGCTCGGTAGGGATGAAAAACTGTTTTTT.

V and J are TRBV28 and TRBJ2-5; TRBD1 matches at 9 bases. Germline trimming cut 3 bases from V and 3 bases from J; bases unmatched to any gene: 11. The CDR3 loop spans 17 amino acids. Germline CDR1 reads MDHEN; CDR2 reads SYDVKM. The CDR3: CASSFSDWRDREETQYF. The CDR3, as DNA: TGTGCCAGCAGTTTCAGTGACTGGCGGGACAGGGAAGAGACCCAGTACTTC.

The table lists this clone with a count of one. The V and J genes are TRBV18 and TRBJ2-3, with 7 bases matching TRBD2. The V segment lost 0 bases and the J segment 2 bases; nucleotides outside the gene matches: 11. CDR3 length: 18 amino acids. Germline CDR1 reads KGHSH; CDR2 reads LQKENI. The CDR3, as DNA: TGTGCCAGCTCACCACCCCGCGGGAGCAACCGATTCACAGATACGCAGTATTTT. Its translation is CASSPPRGSNRFTDTQYF.

The chain carries TRBV10-3 and TRBJ2-3, with a possible D match to TRBD1 (7 bases). Germline V gives CDR1 ENHRY, CDR2 SYGVKD. This CDR3 is 15 amino acids long. The V and J ends lost 7 bases and 4 bases respectively, with 18 bases between them. The chain's CDR3 is CAITPDRTKSDTQYF. CDR3 nucleotides: TGTGCCATCACCCCGGACAGGACTAAGTCAGATACGCAGTATTTT.

CDR3 loop: CASSIIGTAPGEQYF. In DNA form, the CDR3 reads TGTGCCAGTAGTATAATCGGGACAGCCCCTGGCGAGCAGTACTTC. The V and J genes are TRBV19 and TRBJ2-7; TRBD1 agrees at 7 bases. V gave up 2 bases and J gave up 6 bases; unmatched junction bases: 10. Germline V gives CDR1 LNHDA, CDR2 SQIVND (reference sequence). This CDR3 is built from 15 residues. Full variable domain (remainder filled in from reference TRBV19 and TRBJ2-7): DGGITQSPKYLFRKEGQNVTLSCEQNLNHDAMYWYRQDPGQGLRLIYYSQIVNDFQKGDIAEGYSVSREKKESFPLTVTSAQKNPTAFYLCASSIIGTAPGEQYFGPGTRLTVT.

The chain combines TRBV27 with TRBJ1-3, with 8 positions matching TRBD1. This CDR3 has 15 amino acids. The germline V gene encodes CDR1 MNHEY and CDR2 SMNVEV (reference sequence). The V and J ends lost 3 bases and 3 bases, in that order; junction bases with no gene match: 4. CDR3 amino acids: CASSLGTGLGNTIYF. The CDR3 DNA follows: TGTGCCAGCAGTTTGGGGACAGGCCTTGGAAACACCATATATTTT.

Here the CDR3 DNA reads TGCGCCAGCAGCTTCCGGACAGGGGATACCTACGAGCAGTACTTC. Translation: CASSFRTGDTYEQYF. V and J are TRBV4-1 and TRBJ2-7, with 9 bases matching TRBD1. The CDR3 sequence is 15 residues long. The V segment lost 5 bases and the J segment 2 bases; nucleotides outside the gene matches: 7. Germline V gene sequence: CDR1 MGHRA, CDR2 YSYEKL.

This clone was seen a handful of times. V gene TRBV28 combines with J gene TRBJ2-4, with D possibly being TRBD2 (5 bases). The germline CDR1 and CDR2 sequences are MDHEN and SYDVKM. The CDR3 length is 13 residues. The ends were cut back, 7 bases at V and 6 bases at J, with 13 bases in the middle. The CDR3 region is CASIAGVGNIQYF. The CDR3 DNA reads as TGTGCCAGCATTGCGGGCGTGGGAAACATTCAGTACTTC.

This chain links TRBV9 with TRBJ1-5; D is unclear. V was pared by 0 bases and J by 5 bases, with 6 bases between. CDR1 and CDR2 (germline): SGDLS, YYNGEE. This CDR3 spans 13 amino acids. The CDR3 protein is CASSVDADQPQHF. The CDR3 region has the DNA TGTGCCAGCAGCGTAGACGCAGATCAGCCCCAGCATTTT.

CDR3 amino acids: CASSPPKAGGTQPQHF. CDR3 in DNA: TGTGCCAGCTCACCTCCTAAGGCGGGTGGCACTCAGCCCCAGCATTTT. The chain carries TRBV18 and TRBJ1-5; D is undetermined. V lost 3 bases to trimming and J lost 6 bases, with 18 bases between them. In germline, CDR1 is KGHSH, CDR2 LQKENI. The CDR3 loop spans 16 amino acids.